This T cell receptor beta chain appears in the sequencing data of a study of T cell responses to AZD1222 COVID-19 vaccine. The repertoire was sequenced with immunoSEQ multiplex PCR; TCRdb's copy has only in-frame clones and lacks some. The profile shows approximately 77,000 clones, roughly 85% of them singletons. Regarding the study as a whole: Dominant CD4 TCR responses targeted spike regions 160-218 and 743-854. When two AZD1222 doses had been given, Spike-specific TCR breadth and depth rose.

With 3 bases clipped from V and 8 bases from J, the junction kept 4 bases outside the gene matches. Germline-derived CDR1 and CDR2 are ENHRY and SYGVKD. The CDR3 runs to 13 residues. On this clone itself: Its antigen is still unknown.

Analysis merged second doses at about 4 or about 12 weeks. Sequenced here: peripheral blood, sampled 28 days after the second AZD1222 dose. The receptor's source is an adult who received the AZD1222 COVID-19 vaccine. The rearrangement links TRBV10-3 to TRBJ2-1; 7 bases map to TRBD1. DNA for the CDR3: TGTGCCATCAGTGATAACAGGGGAGATGAGCAGTTCTTC. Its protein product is CAISDNRGDEQFF.